This T cell receptor beta chain was sequenced during a study of neoadjuvant nivolumab and ipilimumab in lung cancer. Study information: Patients got nivolumab 3 mg/kg on days 1, 15 and 29; combination added ipilimumab 1 mg/kg day 1.

The CDR3 totals 16 residues. Trimming shortened V by 5 bases and J by 0 bases, and 15 bases separated the two germline ends. Per germline, CDR1 MNHEY and CDR2 SMNVEV (reference sequence). This clone qualifies as medium-sized. Its antigen is still unknown. Other DNA sequences in the sample encode the same CDR3. This table comes from immunoSEQ multiplex PCR, and its TCRdb copy is limited to in-frame clones, with some not included. The table records a few thousand clones, more than 60% of them present only once. Study-level results: Compared with tumor-adjacent uninvolved lung, resected tumors showed greater richness and clonality. TCR receptors were sequenced in few samples. Only two of four nivolumab-treated tumors gained richness and clonality by surgery.

The rearrangement uses TRBV27 and TRBJ2-3; the D gene is possibly TRBD2 (7 bases). Sequenced material: tumor tissue, taken after neoadjuvant nivolumab, alone or with ipilimumab, at or shortly before surgery. The sequence derives from an adult with non-small cell lung cancer. CDR3 in amino acids: CASSPGGGPSTDTQYF. In DNA, the CDR3 is TGTGCCAGCAGTCCGGGCGGGGGCCCTAGCACAGATACGCAGTATTTT.